A single T cell receptor beta chain is shown here with its context. The sample is drawn from a study of blood T cell repertoires in COVID-19. TCRdb keeps only in-frame clones here, not all; method: immunoSEQ multiplex PCR. The sample consists of about 54,000 clones, 75% to 95% of them appearing once. The germline V gene encodes CDR1 SGHRS and CDR2 YFSETQ. The CDR3 runs to 15 residues. J lost 5 bases, V lost 5 bases, and 8 bases had no gene match. Source material: peripheral blood. V is TRBV5-1 and J is TRBJ1-1; the match to TRBD1 covers 11 bases. The sequence was collected from a woman between 40 and 55 years old with active COVID-19. CDR3 residues: CASRLDRGRGTEAFF. Written as DNA, the CDR3 is TGCGCCAGCAGACTGGACAGGGGGCGGGGGACTGAAGCTTTCTTT.